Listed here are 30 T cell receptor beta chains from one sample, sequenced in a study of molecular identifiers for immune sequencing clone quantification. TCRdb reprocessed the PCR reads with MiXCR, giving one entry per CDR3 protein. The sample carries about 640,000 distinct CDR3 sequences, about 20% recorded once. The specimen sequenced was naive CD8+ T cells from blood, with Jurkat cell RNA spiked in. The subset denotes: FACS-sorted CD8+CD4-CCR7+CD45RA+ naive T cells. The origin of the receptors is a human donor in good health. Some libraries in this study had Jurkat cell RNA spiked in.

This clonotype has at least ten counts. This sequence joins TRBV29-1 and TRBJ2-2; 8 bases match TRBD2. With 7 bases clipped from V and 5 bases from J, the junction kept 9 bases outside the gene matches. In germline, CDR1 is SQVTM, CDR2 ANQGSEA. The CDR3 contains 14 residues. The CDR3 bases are TGCAGCGCGACGGGGGGGCCGGGGACCGGGGAGCTGTTTTTT. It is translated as CSATGGPGTGELFF.

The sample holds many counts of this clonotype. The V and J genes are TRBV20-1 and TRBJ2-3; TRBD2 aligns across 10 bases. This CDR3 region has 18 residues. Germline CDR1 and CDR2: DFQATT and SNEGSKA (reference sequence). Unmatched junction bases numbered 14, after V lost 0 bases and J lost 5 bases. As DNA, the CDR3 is TGCAGTGCTAGAGACCCGACAGGGCTAGCGGGGGTTAGAGATACGCAGTATTTT. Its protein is CSARDPTGLAGVRDTQYF.

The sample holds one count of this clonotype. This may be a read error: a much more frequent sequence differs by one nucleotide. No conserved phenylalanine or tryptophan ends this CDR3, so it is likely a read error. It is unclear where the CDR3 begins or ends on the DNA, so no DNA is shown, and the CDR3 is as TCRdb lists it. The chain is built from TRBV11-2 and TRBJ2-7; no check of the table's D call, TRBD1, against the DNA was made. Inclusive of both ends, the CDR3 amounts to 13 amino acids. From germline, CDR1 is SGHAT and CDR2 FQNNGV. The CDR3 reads CASSPSRGHLGSL.

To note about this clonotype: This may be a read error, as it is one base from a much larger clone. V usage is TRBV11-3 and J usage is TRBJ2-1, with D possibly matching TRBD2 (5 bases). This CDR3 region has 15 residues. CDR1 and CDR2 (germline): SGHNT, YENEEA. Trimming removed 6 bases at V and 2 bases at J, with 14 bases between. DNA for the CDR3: TGTGCCAGCAGTAAACCGGGAAGCACCTACAATGAGCAGTTCTTC. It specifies CASSKPGSTYNEQFF.

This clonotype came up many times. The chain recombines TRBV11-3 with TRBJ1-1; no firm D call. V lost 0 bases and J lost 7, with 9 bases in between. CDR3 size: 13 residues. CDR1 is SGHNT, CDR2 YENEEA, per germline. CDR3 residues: CASSLEFGNEAFF. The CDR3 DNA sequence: TGTGCCAGCAGCTTAGAGTTTGGCAATGAAGCTTTCTTT.

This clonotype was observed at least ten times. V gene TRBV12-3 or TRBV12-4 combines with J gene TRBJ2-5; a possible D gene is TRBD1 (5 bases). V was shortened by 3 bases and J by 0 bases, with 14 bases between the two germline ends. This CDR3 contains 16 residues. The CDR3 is CASSFDQGKYQETQYF. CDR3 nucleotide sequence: TGTGCCAGCAGTTTTGATCAGGGCAAGTACCAAGAGACCCAGTACTTC.

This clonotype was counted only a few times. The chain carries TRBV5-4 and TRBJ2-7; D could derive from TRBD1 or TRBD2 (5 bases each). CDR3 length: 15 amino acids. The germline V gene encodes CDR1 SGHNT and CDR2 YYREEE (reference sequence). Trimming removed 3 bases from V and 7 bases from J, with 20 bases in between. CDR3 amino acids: CASSYSFRDPREQYF. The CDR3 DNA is TGTGCCAGCAGCTACTCTTTCCGGGACCCCAGGGAGCAGTACTTC.

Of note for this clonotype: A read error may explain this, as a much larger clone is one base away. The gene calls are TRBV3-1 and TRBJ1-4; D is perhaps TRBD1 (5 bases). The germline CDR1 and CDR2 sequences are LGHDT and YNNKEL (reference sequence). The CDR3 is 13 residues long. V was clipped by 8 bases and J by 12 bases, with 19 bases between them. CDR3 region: CASLPRDGEELFF. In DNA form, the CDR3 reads TGTGCCAGCTTACCCCGGGACGGAGAAGAACTGTTTTTT.

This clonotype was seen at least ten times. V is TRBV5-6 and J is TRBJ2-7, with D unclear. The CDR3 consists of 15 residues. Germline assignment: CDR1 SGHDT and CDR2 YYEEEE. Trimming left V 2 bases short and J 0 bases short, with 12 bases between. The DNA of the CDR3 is TGTGCCAGCAGCTTCTTCGCGGCCCACTCCTACGAGCAGTACTTC. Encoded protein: CASSFFAAHSYEQYF.

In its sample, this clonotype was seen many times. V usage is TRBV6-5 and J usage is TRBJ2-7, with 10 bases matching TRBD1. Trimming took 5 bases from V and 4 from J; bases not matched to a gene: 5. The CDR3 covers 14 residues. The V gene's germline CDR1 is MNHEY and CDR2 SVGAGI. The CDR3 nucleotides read TGTGCCAGCAGTGTCCGGGACAGGGGTTACGAGCAGTACTTC. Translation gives CASSVRDRGYEQYF.

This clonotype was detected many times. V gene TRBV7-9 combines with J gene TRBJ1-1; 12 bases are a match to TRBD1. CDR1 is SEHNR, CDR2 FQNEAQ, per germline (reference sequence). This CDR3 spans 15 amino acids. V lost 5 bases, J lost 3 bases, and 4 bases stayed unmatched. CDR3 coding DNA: TGTGCCAGCAGCATGGGACAGGGGGCCTACACTGAAGCTTTCTTT. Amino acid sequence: CASSMGQGAYTEAFF.

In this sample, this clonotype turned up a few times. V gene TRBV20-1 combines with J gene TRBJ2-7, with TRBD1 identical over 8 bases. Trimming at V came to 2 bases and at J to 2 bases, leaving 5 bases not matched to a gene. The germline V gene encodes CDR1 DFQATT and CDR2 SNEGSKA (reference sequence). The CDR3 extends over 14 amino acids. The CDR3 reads CSARWTGITYEQYF. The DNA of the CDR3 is TGCAGTGCTAGATGGACAGGGATAACCTACGAGCAGTACTTC.

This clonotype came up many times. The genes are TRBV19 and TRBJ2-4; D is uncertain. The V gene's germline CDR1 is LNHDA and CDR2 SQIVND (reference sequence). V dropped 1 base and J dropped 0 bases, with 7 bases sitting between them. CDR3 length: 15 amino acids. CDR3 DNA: TGTGCCAGTAGTATAGGCGGTGGAGCCAAAAACATTCAGTACTTC. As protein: CASSIGGGAKNIQYF.

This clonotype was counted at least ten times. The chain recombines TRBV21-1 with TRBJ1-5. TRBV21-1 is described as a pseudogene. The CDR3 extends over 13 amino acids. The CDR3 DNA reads TGTGCCAGCAGCGAACCGGGCAATCAGCCCCAGCATTTT. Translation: CASSEPGNQPQHF.

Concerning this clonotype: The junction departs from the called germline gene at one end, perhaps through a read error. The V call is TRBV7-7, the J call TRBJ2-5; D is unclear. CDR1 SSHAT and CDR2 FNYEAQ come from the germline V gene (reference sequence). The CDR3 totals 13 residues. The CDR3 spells CACSLGFLETQYF. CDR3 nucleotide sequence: TGTGCCTGCAGCTTAGGGTTTTTGGAGACCCAGTACTTC.

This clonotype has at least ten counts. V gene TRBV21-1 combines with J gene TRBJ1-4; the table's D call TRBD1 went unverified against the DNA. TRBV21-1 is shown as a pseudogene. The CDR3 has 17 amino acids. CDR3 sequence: CASSSPGQGATNEKLFF. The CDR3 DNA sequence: TGTGCCAGCAGCAGTCCGGGACAGGGGGCAACTAATGAAAAACTGTTTTTT.

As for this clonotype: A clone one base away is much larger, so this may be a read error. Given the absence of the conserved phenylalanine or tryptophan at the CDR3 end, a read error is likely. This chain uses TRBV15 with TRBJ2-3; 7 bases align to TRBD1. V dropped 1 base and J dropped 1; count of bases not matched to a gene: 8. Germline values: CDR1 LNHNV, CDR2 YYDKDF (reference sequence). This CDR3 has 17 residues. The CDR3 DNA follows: TGTGCCACCAGCAGAGGCCGGACCGGGACAGGCACAGATACGCAGTATCTT. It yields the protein CATSRGRTGTGTDTQYL.

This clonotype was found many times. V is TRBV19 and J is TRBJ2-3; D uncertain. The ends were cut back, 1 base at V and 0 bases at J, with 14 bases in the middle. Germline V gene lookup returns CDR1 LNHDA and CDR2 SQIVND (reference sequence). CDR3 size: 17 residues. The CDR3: CASSIGPFLGSTDTQYF. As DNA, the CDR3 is TGTGCCAGTAGTATAGGTCCCTTTCTGGGCAGCACAGATACGCAGTATTTT.

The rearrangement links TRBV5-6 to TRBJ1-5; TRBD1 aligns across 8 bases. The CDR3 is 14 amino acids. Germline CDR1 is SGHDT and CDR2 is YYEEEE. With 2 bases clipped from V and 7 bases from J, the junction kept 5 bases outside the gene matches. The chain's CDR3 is CASSFWTGNQPQHF. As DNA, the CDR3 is TGTGCCAGCAGCTTCTGGACAGGGAACCAGCCCCAGCATTTT.

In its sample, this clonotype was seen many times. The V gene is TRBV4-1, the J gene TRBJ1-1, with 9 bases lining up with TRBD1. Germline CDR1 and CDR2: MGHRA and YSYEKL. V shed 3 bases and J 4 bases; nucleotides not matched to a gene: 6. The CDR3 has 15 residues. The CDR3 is CASSHRQGGRTEAFF. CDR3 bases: TGCGCCAGCAGCCATCGACAGGGGGGACGCACTGAAGCTTTCTTT.

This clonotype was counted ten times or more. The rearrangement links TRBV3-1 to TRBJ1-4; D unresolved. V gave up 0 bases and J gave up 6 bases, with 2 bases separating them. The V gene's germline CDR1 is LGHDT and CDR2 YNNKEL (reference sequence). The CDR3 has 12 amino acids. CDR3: CASSQEDEKLFF. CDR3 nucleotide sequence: TGTGCCAGCAGCCAAGAAGATGAAAAACTGTTTTTT.

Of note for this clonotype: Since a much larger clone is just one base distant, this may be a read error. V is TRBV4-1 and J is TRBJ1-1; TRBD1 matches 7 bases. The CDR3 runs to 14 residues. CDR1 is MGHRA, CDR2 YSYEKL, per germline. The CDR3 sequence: CASRDGTANTEASF. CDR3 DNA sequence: TGCGCCAGCAGGGACGGGACAGCCAACACTGAAGCTTCCTTT.

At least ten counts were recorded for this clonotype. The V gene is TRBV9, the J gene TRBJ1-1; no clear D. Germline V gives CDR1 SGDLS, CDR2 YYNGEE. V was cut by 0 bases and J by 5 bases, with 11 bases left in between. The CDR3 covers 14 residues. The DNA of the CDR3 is TGTGCCAGCAGCGTAGGTACTCTGGGGACTGAAGCTTTCTTT. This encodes CASSVGTLGTEAFF. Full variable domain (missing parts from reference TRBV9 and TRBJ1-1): DSGVTQTPKHLITATGQRVTLRCSPRSGDLSVYWYQQSLDQGLQFLIQYYNGEERAKGNILERFSAQQFPDLHSELNLSSLELGDSALYFCASSVGTLGTEAFFGQGTRLTVV.

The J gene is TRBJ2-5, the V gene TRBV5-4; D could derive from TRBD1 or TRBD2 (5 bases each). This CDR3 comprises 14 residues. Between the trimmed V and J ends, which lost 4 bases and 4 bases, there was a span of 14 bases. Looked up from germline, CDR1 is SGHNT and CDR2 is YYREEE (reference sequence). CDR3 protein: CASSLTGTPETQYF. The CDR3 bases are TGTGCCAGCAGCCTCACCGGGACCCCAGAGACCCAGTACTTC.

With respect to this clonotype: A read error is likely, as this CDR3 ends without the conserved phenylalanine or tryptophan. In DNA form, the CDR3 reads TGTGCCAGCAGGCGACACCGGGACATCCTCTACAATGAGCAGTTCTTA. It specifies CASRRHRDILYNEQFL. This rearrangement joins TRBV5-6 to TRBJ2-1; D perhaps matches TRBD1 (6 bases). Trimming cost V 5 bases and J 3 bases, with 18 bases left between them. Germline V CDR1 and CDR2: SGHDT, YYEEEE. The CDR3 covers 16 residues.

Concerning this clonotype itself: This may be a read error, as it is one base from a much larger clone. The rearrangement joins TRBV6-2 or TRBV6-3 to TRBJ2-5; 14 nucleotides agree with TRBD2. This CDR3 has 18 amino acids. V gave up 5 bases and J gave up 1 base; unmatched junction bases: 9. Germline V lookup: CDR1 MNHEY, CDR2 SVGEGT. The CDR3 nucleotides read TGTGCCAGCAGTCACAATATGGGACTAGCGGGAGTCCAAGAGACCCAGTACTTC. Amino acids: CASSHNMGLAGVQETQYF.

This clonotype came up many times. The chain's CDR3 is CASSPPGPLTEAFF. In DNA form, the CDR3 reads TGTGCCAGCAGCCCACCAGGGCCCCTCACTGAAGCTTTCTTT. The chain uses TRBV7-9 and TRBJ1-1, with TRBD1 as a possible D gene (5 bases). The CDR3 sequence is 14 residues long. Germline-derived CDR1 and CDR2 are SEHNR and FQNEAQ (reference sequence). V lost 5 bases and J 4 bases, leaving 14 bases between the germline ends.

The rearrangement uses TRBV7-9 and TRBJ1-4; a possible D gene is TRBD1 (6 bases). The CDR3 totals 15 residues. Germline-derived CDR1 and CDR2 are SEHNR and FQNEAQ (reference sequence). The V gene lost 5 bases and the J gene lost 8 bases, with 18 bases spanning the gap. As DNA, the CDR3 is TGTGCCAGCAGCCGCGGGACCGGGGGCATCGAAAAACTGTTTTTT. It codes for CASSRGTGGIEKLFF.

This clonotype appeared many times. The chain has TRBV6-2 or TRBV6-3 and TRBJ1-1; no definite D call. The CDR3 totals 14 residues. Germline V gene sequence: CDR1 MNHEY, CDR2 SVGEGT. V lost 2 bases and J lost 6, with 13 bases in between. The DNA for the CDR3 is TGTGCCAGCAGTTACAGTTGGGCAATCGCTGAAGCTTTCTTT. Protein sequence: CASSYSWAIAEAFF.

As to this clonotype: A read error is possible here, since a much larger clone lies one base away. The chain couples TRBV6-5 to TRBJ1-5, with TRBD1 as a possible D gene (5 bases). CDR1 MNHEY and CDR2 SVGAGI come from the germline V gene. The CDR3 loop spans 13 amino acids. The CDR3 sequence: CASSGATNQPQRF. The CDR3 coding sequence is TGTGCCAGCAGTGGGGCGACCAATCAGCCCCAGCGTTTT.